The 14 T cell receptor beta chains presented below share a single source sample, sequenced in a study of monozygotic twins with inflammatory bowel disease. TCRdb re-called the 5' RACE reads and shows each CDR3 protein once, DNA omitted. In total, the table holds about 160,000 distinct CDR3 sequences. The sequencing input was blood. Source of these receptors: a human donor with ulcerative colitis or Crohn's disease, or a healthy co-twin of an affected twin (not recorded which).

The rearrangement uses TRBV2 and TRBJ2-4; absent DNA, TCRdb's TRBD2 call cannot be checked. The CDR3 is made up of 14 amino acids. The germline gives CDR1 SNHLY, CDR2 FYNNEI. The CDR3 loop is CASSPRAGKNIQNF.

CDR3 sequence reads: CASSLIAGGFDEQFF. The chain recombines TRBV7-7 with TRBJ2-1; TCRdb indicates TRBD2, and absent DNA this call remains unverified. The V gene's germline CDR1 is SSHAT and CDR2 FNYEAQ (reference sequence). CDR3 length equals 15 residues.

This chain joins TRBV11-2 and TRBJ2-1; there is no DNA to check the TCRdb D call of TRBD2. Germline V gives CDR1 SGHAT, CDR2 FQNNGV. The CDR3 has 15 amino acids. The CDR3 loop reads CASSLGAGWFYEQFF.

The chain employs TRBV7-9 and TRBJ1-2. From germline, CDR1 is SEHNR and CDR2 FQNEAQ (reference sequence). The CDR3 consists of 14 residues. CDR3 sequence: CASSLTEVYYGYTF. The whole variable domain, remainder taken from reference TRBV7-9 and TRBJ1-2, is DTGVSQNPRHKITKRGQNVTFRCDPISEHNRLYWYRQTLGQGPEFLTYFQNEAQLEKSRLLSDRFSAERPKGSFSTLEIQRTEQGDSAMYLCASSLTEVYYGYTFGSGTRLTVV.

The genes are TRBV12-3 or TRBV12-4 and TRBJ2-7; TCRdb calls TRBD1, which cannot be checked without DNA. The CDR3 sequence is 12 residues long. The CDR3 reads CASSPGDYEQYF.

The gene calls are TRBV7-9 and TRBJ2-1. The germline gives CDR1 SEHNR, CDR2 FQNEAQ (reference sequence). This CDR3 has 14 residues. The CDR3 sequence is CAIETSGGFNEQFF. Together with reference TRBV7-9 and TRBJ2-1, the CDR3 gives the full variable domain: DTGVSQNPRHKITKRGQNVTFRCDPISEHNRLYWYRQTLGQGPEFLTYFQNEAQLEKSRLLSDRFSAERPKGSFSTLEIQRTEQGDSAMYLCAIETSGGFNEQFFGPGTRLTVL.

The chain couples TRBV7-9 to TRBJ2-2; absent DNA, TCRdb's TRBD1 call cannot be checked. The CDR3 loop spans 14 amino acids. Germline CDR1 SEHNR, CDR2 FQNEAQ (reference sequence). The CDR3 sequence is CASSLRDTTGELFF.

J is TRBJ2-7 and V is TRBV3-1; absent DNA, TCRdb's TRBD1 call cannot be checked. CDR3 size: 16 residues. Germline V gives CDR1 LGHDT, CDR2 YNNKEL (reference sequence). The CDR3: CASSPPSGGLTYEQYF.

CDR3 in amino acids: CASSPGEELFF. The V and J genes are TRBV18 and TRBJ2-2. The CDR3 spans 11 residues. Germline V lookup: CDR1 KGHSH, CDR2 LQKENI.

The V and J genes are TRBV12-3 or TRBV12-4 and TRBJ1-5; no DNA is available, so the TRBD1 call from TCRdb remains unchecked. The CDR3 covers 12 residues. The CDR3 reads CASNRDNQPQHF.

V is TRBV5-4 and J is TRBJ2-1; TCRdb selects TRBD1, and the lack of DNA leaves this call unchecked. CDR1 SGHNT and CDR2 YYREEE come from the germline V gene (reference sequence). The CDR3 contains 13 residues. CDR3 amino acids: CASSGPQDYEQFF.

The V gene is TRBV20-1, the J gene TRBJ2-3; there is no DNA to check the TCRdb D call of TRBD1. The CDR3 totals 14 residues. Per the germline V gene, CDR1 is DFQATT and CDR2 is SNEGSKA (reference sequence). This chain's CDR3 is CSARPGGMTDTQYF.

V and J are TRBV12-3 or TRBV12-4 and TRBJ1-2; TCRdb outputs TRBD1, but without DNA this stays unchecked. The CDR3 runs 13 residues. The CDR3 protein is CASSPDRFYGYTF.

The J gene is TRBJ2-3, the V gene TRBV4-3; TCRdb designates TRBD2, a call that cannot be tested without DNA. The CDR3 is 16 amino acids. The germline V gene has CDR1 LGHNA and CDR2 YSLEER. The CDR3 reads CASSQESLVAADTQYF.